This TCR beta chain was recovered during a study of cytomegalovirus exposure and HLA in healthy donors. Study-wide results and limits: Both high specificity and high sensitivity reportedly marked the classifier's diagnosis of cytomegalovirus status. Rarity marked most TCR sequences, yet some public TCRs occurred in many donors. Some segments of the V type, notably TRBV6-2 and TRBV6-3, were excluded as indistinguishable.

A word on this clone: The antigen is undetermined.

Both 60 Vbeta primers and 13 Jbeta primers went into the PCR. TCRdb keeps only in-frame clones here, not all; method: immunoSEQ multiplex PCR. The sample lists about 150,000 clones, approximately 82% seen once, with about 11% in the top ten. This CDR3 spans 16 amino acids. Unmatched junction bases numbered 11, after V lost 3 bases and J lost 7 bases. CDR1 and CDR2 (germline): SGHTA, FQGNSA. This clonotype was sampled from a man younger than 30 in good health and CMV-seropositive. The sample comprised PBMCs. The gene calls are TRBV7-2 and TRBJ2-5, with TRBD2 matching 10 bases. The CDR3: CASSFWASGSVGTQYF. In DNA form, the CDR3 reads TGTGCCAGCAGCTTTTGGGCTAGCGGGAGTGTCGGGACCCAGTACTTC.